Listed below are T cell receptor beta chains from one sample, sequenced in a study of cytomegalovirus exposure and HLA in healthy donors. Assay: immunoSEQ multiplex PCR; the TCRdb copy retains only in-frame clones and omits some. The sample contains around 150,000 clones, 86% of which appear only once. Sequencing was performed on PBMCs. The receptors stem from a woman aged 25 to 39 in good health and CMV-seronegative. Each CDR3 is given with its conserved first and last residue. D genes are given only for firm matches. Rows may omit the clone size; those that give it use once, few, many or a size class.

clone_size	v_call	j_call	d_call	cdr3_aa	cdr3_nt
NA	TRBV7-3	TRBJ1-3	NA	CASSLNPSAGSPGNTIYF	TGTGCCAGCAGCTTAAACCCTTCTGCAGGGAGCCCTGGAAACACCATATATTTT
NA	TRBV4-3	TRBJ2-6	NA	CASSQDRVGANVLTF	TGCGCCAGCAGCCAAGACAGGGTCGGGGCCAACGTCCTGACTTTC
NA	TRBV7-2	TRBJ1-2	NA	CASSLTDYGYTF	TGTGCCAGCAGCTTAACAGACTATGGCTACACCTTC
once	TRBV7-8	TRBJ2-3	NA	CASSLSRPGPVGDTQYF	TGTGCCAGCAGCTTATCTCGCCCCGGTCCCGTCGGGGATACGCAGTATTTT
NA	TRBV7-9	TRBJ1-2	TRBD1	CASSALQGSYGYTF	TGTGCCAGCAGCGCCCTACAGGGGTCATATGGCTACACCTTC
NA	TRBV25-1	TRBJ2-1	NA	CASSEWDFNNEQFF	TGTGCCAGCAGTGAATGGGACTTCAACAATGAGCAGTTCTTC
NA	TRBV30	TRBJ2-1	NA	CAWRGADKGEQFF	TGTGCCTGGAGGGGAGCGGATAAGGGCGAGCAGTTCTTC
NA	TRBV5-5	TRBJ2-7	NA	CASSFFGEAYEQYF	TGTGCCAGCAGCTTTTTTGGAGAGGCCTACGAGCAGTACTTC
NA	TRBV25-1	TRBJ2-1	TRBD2	CASSEWRGLAGEVNEQFF	TGTGCCAGCAGTGAGTGGAGGGGGCTAGCGGGAGAAGTCAATGAGCAGTTCTTC
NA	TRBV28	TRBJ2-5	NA	CAVRGGGSQETQYF	TGTGCCGTCCGAGGGGGAGGTTCCCAAGAGACCCAGTACTTC
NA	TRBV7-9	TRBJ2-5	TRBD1	CASSTRGQGLEETQYF	TGTGCCAGCAGCACCAGGGGACAGGGTTTGGAAGAGACCCAGTACTTC
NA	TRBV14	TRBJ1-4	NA	CASSQERTGNEKLFF	TGTGCCAGCAGCCAAGAGAGAACAGGGAATGAAAAACTGTTTTTT
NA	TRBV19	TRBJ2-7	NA	CASSILPGANYEQYF	TGTGCCAGTAGTATACTTCCAGGGGCGAACTACGAGCAGTACTTC
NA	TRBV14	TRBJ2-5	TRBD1	CASSQGVDRFETQYF	TGTGCCAGCAGCCAAGGGGTGGACAGGTTCGAGACCCAGTACTTC
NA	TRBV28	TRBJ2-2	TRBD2	CASSLREATGELFF	TGTGCCAGCAGCCTGCGGGAGGCCACCGGGGAGCTGTTTTTT
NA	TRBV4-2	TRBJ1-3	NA	CASSQGQGTFAGNTIYF	TGTGCCAGCAGCCAAGGTCAAGGGACGTTTGCTGGAAACACCATATATTTT
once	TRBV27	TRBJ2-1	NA	CASSFARAPILDEQFF	TGTGCCAGCAGTTTCGCCAGGGCCCCAATACTGGATGAGCAGTTCTTC
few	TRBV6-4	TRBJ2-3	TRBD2	CASSGGASTDTQYF	TGTGCCAGCAGCGGGGGGGCTAGCACAGATACGCAGTATTTT
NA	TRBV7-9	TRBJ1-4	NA	CASSQIRTNEKLFF	TGTGCCAGCAGCCAAATTAGAACTAATGAAAAACTGTTTTTT
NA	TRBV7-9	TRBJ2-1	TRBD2	CASSSSGPGGYNEQFF	TGTGCCAGCAGTTCTAGCGGTCCAGGTGGCTACAATGAGCAGTTCTTC
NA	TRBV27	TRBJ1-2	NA	CASSLQAIRGYTF	TGTGCCAGCAGTTTACAGGCTATTAGAGGCTACACCTTC
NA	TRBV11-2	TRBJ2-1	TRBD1	CASSLGGGQGYNEQFF	TGTGCCAGCAGCTTAGGCGGGGGACAGGGTTACAATGAGCAGTTCTTC
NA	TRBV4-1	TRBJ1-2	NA	CASSQGVGENYGYTF	TGCGCCAGCAGCCAAGGGGTCGGGGAAAACTATGGCTACACCTTC
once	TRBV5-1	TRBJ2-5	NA	CASSLAGETQYF	TGCGCCAGCAGCTTGGCTGGCGAGACCCAGTACTTC
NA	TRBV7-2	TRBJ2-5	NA	CASSLADIGRAQYF	TGTGCCAGCAGCTTAGCAGACATTGGTCGGGCCCAGTACTTC
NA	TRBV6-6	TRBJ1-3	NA	CASSIQTTLGNTIYF	TGTGCCAGCAGTATCCAGACTACCCTAGGAAACACCATATATTTT
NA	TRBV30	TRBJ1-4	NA	CAWNGGREQEKLFF	TGTGCCTGGAATGGGGGCCGTGAGCAGGAAAAACTGTTTTTT
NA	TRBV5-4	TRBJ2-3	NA	CASRGTDTQYF	TGTGCCAGCAGGGGAACAGATACGCAGTATTTT
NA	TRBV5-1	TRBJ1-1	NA	CASSLGRANTEAFF	TGCGCCAGCAGCTTGGGCCGGGCGAACACTGAAGCTTTCTTT
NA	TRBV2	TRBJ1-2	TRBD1	CASRSGTDYGYTF	TGTGCCAGTAGATCCGGGACAGACTATGGCTACACCTTC
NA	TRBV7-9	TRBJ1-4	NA	CASSWEVEREKLFF	TGTGCCAGCAGCTGGGAAGTGGAGAGGGAAAAACTGTTTTTT
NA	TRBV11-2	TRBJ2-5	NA	CASSLNSGRQETQYF	TGTGCCAGCAGCCTGAACTCCGGAAGGCAAGAGACCCAGTACTTC
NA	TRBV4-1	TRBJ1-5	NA	CASRDSGGSNQPQHF	TGCGCCAGCAGAGACAGTGGGGGAAGCAATCAGCCCCAGCATTTT
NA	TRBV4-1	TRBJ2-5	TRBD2	CASSQGLPGRETQYF	TGCGCCAGCAGCCAGGGACTACCGGGGCGGGAGACCCAGTACTTC
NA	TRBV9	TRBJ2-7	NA	CASSVAPGYEQYF	TGTGCCAGCAGCGTAGCTCCGGGGTACGAGCAGTACTTC
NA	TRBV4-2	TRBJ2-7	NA	CASSQPGGGATTYEQYF	TGTGCCAGCAGCCAACCAGGCGGCGGCGCGACTACCTACGAGCAGTACTTC
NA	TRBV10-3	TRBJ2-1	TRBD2	CAISEPGLGYNEQFF	TGTGCCATCAGTGAGCCGGGACTAGGATACAATGAGCAGTTCTTC
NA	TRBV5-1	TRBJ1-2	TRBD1	CASSAGQGAGGYTF	TGCGCCAGCAGCGCGGGACAGGGGGCTGGAGGCTACACCTTC
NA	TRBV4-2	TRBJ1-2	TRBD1	CASSQGQGEAGGYTF	TGTGCCAGCAGCCAAGGACAGGGAGAAGCGGGTGGCTACACCTTC
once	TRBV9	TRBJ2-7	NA	CASSPGTDPSYEQYF	TGTGCCAGCAGCCCGGGGACGGACCCCTCCTACGAGCAGTACTTC
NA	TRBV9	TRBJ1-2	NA	CASSGTLAKHYGYTF	TGTGCCAGCAGCGGGACCCTAGCCAAACACTATGGCTACACCTTC
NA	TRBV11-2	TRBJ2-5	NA	CASSLEVPQETQYF	TGTGCCAGCAGCTTAGAGGTTCCCCAAGAGACCCAGTACTTC